The 18 T cell receptor beta chains below all came from one sample that was sequenced in a study of control samples from healthy donors and cancer patients. Sequenced by immunoSEQ multiplex PCR; TCRdb stores in-frame clones only, minus some. The table records about 92,000 clones, roughly four fifths of them present only once. The sequencing input was blood. These TCRs come from a woman aged 55-69 years in good health.

A few counts support this clone. The rearrangement joins TRBV4-1 to TRBJ1-2, with D possibly TRBD1 on 5 matching bases. This CDR3 has 16 residues. CDR1 is MGHRA, CDR2 YSYEKL, per germline. Trimming pared 3 bases from V and 5 bases from J, leaving 19 bases between. The CDR3 spells CASSQGPTGSLYGYTF. DNA for the CDR3: TGCGCCAGCAGCCAGGGCCCTACAGGTTCACTTTATGGCTACACCTTC.

The chain recombines TRBV27 with TRBJ2-3; D might be TRBD2 (6 bases). CDR1 and CDR2 from the germline V gene are MNHEY and SMNVEV (reference sequence). Between the trimmed V and J ends, which lost 2 bases and 3 bases, there was a span of 6 bases. The CDR3 has 13 residues. The DNA for the CDR3 is TGTGCCAGCAGTTTAGGGGGGACAGATACGCAGTATTTT. The encoded protein is CASSLGGTDTQYF.

CDR3 bases: TGTGCCAGCCTGACGGGACAGGGAATTTCCGCAGATACGCAGTATTTT. It codes for CASLTGQGISADTQYF. This rearrangement joins TRBV18 to TRBJ2-3; 9 bases align to TRBD1. The length of the CDR3 is 16 residues. J lost 4 bases, V lost 8 bases, and 13 bases had no gene match. Germline loops: CDR1 KGHSH, CDR2 LQKENI.

The gene calls are TRBV12-3 or TRBV12-4 and TRBJ2-5; possibly TRBD1 for D (5 bases). CDR3 size: 13 residues. With 4 bases removed from V and 1 base from J, the gap between germline ends came to 7 bases. The CDR3 spells CASSSTAQETQYF. CDR3 coding DNA: TGTGCCAGCAGTTCGACAGCCCAAGAGACCCAGTACTTC.

This clone has just a few counts. The rearrangement uses TRBV19 and TRBJ2-7; D is perhaps TRBD1 or TRBD2 (5 bases each). The V end was cut by 10 bases, the J end by 0 bases, with 13 bases between. Germline CDR1 reads LNHDA; CDR2 reads SQIVND (reference sequence). This CDR3 region has 13 residues. Here the CDR3 DNA reads TGTGCCACCCGGGACCTACCCTCCTACGAGCAGTACTTC. Translated: CATRDLPSYEQYF. The full variable domain, in which reference TRBV19 and TRBJ2-7 provide the parts outside the CDR3, is DGGITQSPKYLFRKEGQNVTLSCEQNLNHDAMYWYRQDPGQGLRLIYYSQIVNDFQKGDIAEGYSVSREKKESFPLTVTSAQKNPTAFYLCATRDLPSYEQYFGPGTRLTVT.

The V and J genes are TRBV3-1 (or the pseudogene TRBV3-2) and TRBJ2-4; weak D call: TRBD1 (6 bases). The V gene lost 4 bases and the J gene lost 6 bases, with 13 bases spanning the gap. The CDR3 has 14 residues. The germline gives CDR1 LGHDT, CDR2 YNNKEL (reference sequence). CDR3 sequence reads: CASSPDSSSNIQYF. The CDR3 nucleotides read TGTGCCAGCAGCCCGGACAGTTCTTCAAACATTCAGTACTTC.

Here the CDR3 DNA reads TGTGCCAGCAGCTTAGATCGGCGAGCGGGAGGGCCTCTTGAGACCCAGTACTTC. It specifies CASSLDRRAGGPLETQYF. The gene calls are TRBV11-2 and TRBJ2-5; 10 nucleotides align to TRBD2. Germline V CDR1 and CDR2: SGHAT, FQNNGV. The CDR3 loop spans 18 amino acids. Trimming removed 0 bases from V and 5 bases from J; junction bases left unmatched: 12.

This clone was seen a handful of times. This sample also contains other DNA sequences that code for the same CDR3. The chain joins TRBV3-1 (or the pseudogene TRBV3-2) to TRBJ1-3, with TRBD1 matching 11 bases. CDR3 size: 17 residues. Germline trimming cut 1 base from V and 2 bases from J; bases unmatched to any gene: 4. Germline CDR1 is LGHDT and CDR2 is YNNKEL (reference sequence). CDR3: CASSQGPGQGAGNTIYF. The CDR3 nucleotides are TGTGCCAGCAGCCAAGGTCCGGGACAGGGGGCTGGAAACACCATATATTTT.

The chain uses TRBV4-1 and TRBJ2-7; D is unresolved. Per germline, CDR1 MGHRA and CDR2 YSYEKL. With 3 bases removed from V and 6 bases from J, the gap between germline ends came to 18 bases. The CDR3 is 15 amino acids. This CDR3 reads CASSQVAVSLREQYF. The CDR3 region has the DNA TGCGCCAGCAGCCAGGTGGCGGTCAGCCTCCGCGAGCAGTACTTC.

This clone was picked up a small number of times. This CDR3 reads CASRGPRTDTQYF. As DNA, the CDR3 is TGTGCCAGCAGGGGACCGCGCACAGATACGCAGTATTTT. V usage is TRBV12-3 or TRBV12-4 and J usage is TRBJ2-3; D possibly matches TRBD1 or TRBD2 (5 bases each). Trimming removed 6 bases from V and 1 base from J, with 8 bases in between. This CDR3 comprises 13 residues.

The CDR3 DNA follows: TGTGCCACCAGCGGTAGCGGGAGGTTCGCAGATACGCAGTATTTT. Its protein product is CATSGSGRFADTQYF. The chain couples TRBV15 to TRBJ2-3, with 10 bases identical to TRBD2. The germline CDR1 and CDR2 sequences are LNHNV and YYDKDF (reference sequence). V gave up 5 bases and J gave up 4 bases; unmatched junction bases: 6. The CDR3 covers 15 residues.

Notes on this clone: In the same sample, other DNA sequences code for this CDR3. This chain uses TRBV28 with TRBJ1-2; D remains ambiguous. Germline V CDR1 and CDR2: MDHEN, SYDVKM. This CDR3 comprises 13 residues. Trimming took 5 bases from V and 8 from J, leaving 15 bases between them. The CDR3 nucleotides read TGTGCCAGCAGTGGAGTAGTCGGAGGGGGCTACACCTTC. This sequence encodes CASSGVVGGGYTF.

The V call is TRBV6-6, the J call TRBJ2-7, with D uncertain. CDR1 MNHNY and CDR2 SVGAGI come from the germline V gene (reference sequence). Trimming stripped 5 bases from V and 4 bases from J, with 9 bases between. The CDR3 runs 12 residues. CDR3 region: CASSPSDYEQYF. The DNA of the CDR3 is TGTGCCAGCAGTCCCAGTGATTACGAGCAGTACTTC.

V and J are TRBV5-6 and TRBJ1-1; D is uncertain. The CDR3 is 13 residues long. Trimming stripped 4 bases from V and 2 bases from J, with 9 bases between. In germline, CDR1 is SGHDT, CDR2 YYEEEE. The CDR3 coding sequence is TGTGCCAGCAGCCTACGACACAACACTGAAGCTTTCTTT. This gives the protein CASSLRHNTEAFF.

This clone was recorded a few times. The V gene is TRBV3-1 (or the pseudogene TRBV3-2), the J gene TRBJ1-3, with D perhaps matching TRBD1 (5 bases). V lost 4 bases, J lost 1 base, and 17 bases lay in between. Per germline, CDR1 LGHDT and CDR2 YNNKEL (reference sequence). The length of the CDR3 is 17 residues. CDR3 protein: CASSLYLQGGSGNTIYF. The CDR3 nucleotides read TGTGCCAGCAGCCTCTACCTCCAGGGAGGATCTGGAAACACCATATATTTT.

The chain couples TRBV5-8 to TRBJ2-5; 9 bases line up with TRBD1. The CDR3 is made up of 14 amino acids. Germline loops: CDR1 SGHTS, CDR2 YDEGEE. With 4 bases clipped from V and 4 bases from J, the junction kept 5 bases outside the gene matches. CDR3 DNA sequence: TGTGCCAGCAGCGCGGGACAGGGTGGAGAGACCCAGTACTTC. It is translated as CASSAGQGGETQYF.

This clone has a handful of counts. The chain couples TRBV27 to TRBJ1-5; TRBD1 matches at 8 bases. This CDR3 is 15 amino acids long. The J segment lost 3 bases and the V segment lost 4 bases, leaving 5 bases of the junction unmatched. Germline CDR1 and CDR2: MNHEY and SMNVEV (reference sequence). CDR3 region: CASSSVDRDNQPQHF. CDR3 nucleotide sequence: TGTGCCAGCAGTTCCGTGGACAGGGACAATCAGCCCCAGCATTTT.

This chain connects TRBV5-6 to TRBJ2-7, with TRBD2 as a possible D gene (5 bases). The CDR3 is made up of 18 amino acids. Germline V gives CDR1 SGHDT, CDR2 YYEEEE. V dropped 2 bases and J dropped 2 bases, with 23 bases sitting between them. In nucleotides, the CDR3 is TGTGCCAGCAGCTTAAGGACGTTAGTAGGAAGAGGGACCTACGAGCAGTACTTC. This sequence encodes CASSLRTLVGRGTYEQYF.